These 20 T cell receptor beta chains were all obtained from the same sample, sequenced in a study of shared clonotypes between healthy human individuals. Measured with immunoSEQ multiplex PCR; TCRdb has only the in-frame clones, and not every one. The data show roughly 520,000 clones, approximately 95% seen once. Sequenced material: naive CD4+ T cells sorted from blood. Described subset: CD45RA+ positively selected. These receptors were taken from a woman in her twenties or thirties in good health.

The chain is built from TRBV5-4 and TRBJ1-2; 10 bases agree with TRBD1. CDR3 length: 13 residues. CDR1 SGHNT and CDR2 YYREEE come from the germline V gene (reference sequence). V gave up 7 bases and J gave up 5 bases; unmatched junction bases: 5. The CDR3 reads CASSRGQGYGYTF. The CDR3 bases are TGTGCCAGCTCAAGGGGACAGGGGTATGGCTACACCTTC.

A single count supports this clone. The V call is TRBV19, the J call TRBJ1-1, with D unclear. This CDR3 has 13 amino acids. The germline gives CDR1 LNHDA, CDR2 SQIVND (reference sequence). Trimming removed 5 bases from V and 3 bases from J, with 10 bases in between. The CDR3 DNA follows: TGTGCCAGTAGTGGGGAGGGTGACACTGAAGCTTTCTTT. The encoded protein is CASSGEGDTEAFF.

V gene TRBV4-1 combines with J gene TRBJ2-5; 8 bases line up with TRBD2. V was pared by 1 base and J by 5 bases, with 6 bases of the junction left unmatched. CDR3 length: 15 residues. CDR1 is MGHRA and CDR2 is YSYEKL in the germline V gene. The CDR3 protein is CASSQGSGAPETQYF. The CDR3 coding sequence is TGCGCCAGCAGCCAAGGTAGCGGGGCCCCGGAGACCCAGTACTTC.

The rearrangement joins TRBV5-1 to TRBJ2-1; 9 bases map to TRBD2. With 4 bases clipped from V and 0 bases from J, the junction kept 11 bases outside the gene matches. The germline CDR1 and CDR2 sequences are SGHRS and YFSETQ. The CDR3 spans 18 residues. CDR3 bases: TGCGCCAGCAGCCCGGAAGTAACTAGCGGGTTCTCCTACAATGAGCAGTTCTTC. It specifies CASSPEVTSGFSYNEQFF.

This chain uses TRBV19 with TRBJ2-7; a possible D gene is TRBD1 (6 bases). Trimming left V 6 bases short and J 12 bases short, with 15 bases between. Germline V CDR1 and CDR2: LNHDA, SQIVND (reference sequence). The CDR3 spans 11 residues. DNA of the CDR3: TGTGCCAGTAGCCAGACAGGAGAAAGGTACTTC. As protein: CASSQTGERYF.

This clone showed up just a few times. The rearrangement uses TRBV5-1 and TRBJ2-7; no firm D call. The V end lost 6 bases, the J end lost 6 bases, and 19 bases lay between the germline ends. The CDR3 spans 14 residues. The germline gives CDR1 SGHRS, CDR2 YFSETQ. CDR3 in DNA: TGCGCCAGCAAGGTGGAAGGTTATAGTGGCGAGCAGTACTTC. Translation: CASKVEGYSGEQYF. The whole variable domain, filled in from reference TRBV5-1 and TRBJ2-7, reads KAGVTQTPRYLIKTRGQQVTLSCSPISGHRSVSWYQQTPGQGLQFLFEYFSETQRNKGNFPGRFSGRQFSNSRSEMNVSTLELGDSALYLCASKVEGYSGEQYFGPGTRLTVT.

The DNA of the CDR3 is TGTGCCATCAGCGCGACTAGCGGCACAGATACGCAGTATTTT. Translating it yields CAISATSGTDTQYF. The chain joins TRBV10-3 to TRBJ2-3; TRBD2 matches at 8 bases. CDR1 ENHRY and CDR2 SYGVKD come from the germline V gene. V lost 6 bases, J lost 1 base, and 3 bases stayed unmatched. CDR3 size: 14 residues.

V and J are TRBV7-3 and TRBJ2-5; D ambiguous. The CDR3 covers 13 residues. Germline loops: CDR1 SGHTA, CDR2 FQGTGA. Trimming removed 5 bases from V and 4 bases from J, with 11 bases in between. Here the CDR3 reads CASSPPAAETQYF. DNA of the CDR3: TGTGCCAGCAGCCCCCCAGCAGCAGAGACCCAGTACTTC.

The chain couples TRBV2 to TRBJ1-4; tentative D call: TRBD1 (5 bases). CDR3 size: 14 residues. V lost 6 bases, J lost 3 bases, and 11 bases lay in between. Germline V CDR1 and CDR2: SNHLY, FYNNEI. The CDR3 DNA sequence: TGTGCCAGCAGCGGAGACAGACCTAATGAAAAACTGTTTTTT. It yields the protein CASSGDRPNEKLFF.

About this clone: This specimen includes other DNA sequences encoding the same CDR3. The CDR3 sequence is CASKGTSGTDTQYF. The CDR3 region has the DNA TGTGCCAGCAAGGGGACTAGCGGGACAGATACGCAGTATTTT. The chain is built from TRBV2 and TRBJ2-3, with TRBD2 matching over 12 bases. From germline, CDR1 is SNHLY and CDR2 FYNNEI. The J segment lost 3 bases and the V segment lost 7 bases, leaving 2 bases of the junction unmatched. The CDR3 is made up of 14 amino acids. The whole variable domain, remainder taken from reference TRBV2 and TRBJ2-3, is EPEVTQTPSHQVTQMGQEVILRCVPISNHLYFYWYRQILGQKVEFLVSFYNNEISEKSEIFDDQFSVERPDGSNFTLKIRSTKLEDSAMYFCASKGTSGTDTQYFGPGTRLTVL.

The V and J genes are TRBV29-1 and TRBJ1-4; D unclear. Trimming shortened V by 3 bases and J by 7 bases, and 3 bases separated the two germline ends. This CDR3 comprises 10 residues. CDR1 is SQVTM, CDR2 ANQGSEA, per germline. The CDR3 bases are TGCAGCGTTGAGGTTGAAAAACTGTTTTTT. Its protein product is CSVEVEKLFF.

The chain links TRBV18 to TRBJ2-7, with D possibly matching TRBD1 (6 bases). CDR3 length: 16 residues. The ends were cut back, 2 bases at V and 6 bases at J, with 20 bases in the middle. Germline loops: CDR1 KGHSH, CDR2 LQKENI. As DNA, the CDR3 is TGTGCCAGCTCACCAATCGAACAGGGTGGGCGCGGCGAGCAGTACTTC. This gives the protein CASSPIEQGGRGEQYF.

The J gene is TRBJ2-5, the V gene TRBV6-1; 13 bases agree with TRBD2. In germline, CDR1 is MNHNS, CDR2 SASEGT. The CDR3 contains 15 residues. The V gene end was trimmed by 4 bases and the J gene end by 5 bases; junction bases not matched to a gene: 4. DNA for the CDR3: TGTGCCAGCAGTGTGGGGACTAGCGGGACGGAGACCCAGTACTTC. Protein product: CASSVGTSGTETQYF.

As DNA, the CDR3 is TGTGCCAGCAGCTTCTCAATTGCTAACGAACTCTACGAGCAGTACTTC. This codes for CASSFSIANELYEQYF. The chain is built from TRBV7-2 and TRBJ2-7; D gene ambiguous. V lost 3 bases and J 3 bases, leaving 18 bases between the germline ends. Germline V gives CDR1 SGHTA, CDR2 FQGNSA. CDR3 size: 16 residues.

The chain couples TRBV19 to TRBJ1-5; D may be TRBD1 (6 bases). This CDR3 has 13 amino acids. V lost 5 bases and J 7 bases, leaving 12 bases between the germline ends. CDR1 is LNHDA, CDR2 SQIVND, per germline (reference sequence). The CDR3 here is CASSPGVWQPQHF. CDR3 sequence (DNA): TGTGCCAGTAGTCCAGGGGTTTGGCAGCCCCAGCATTTT.

The chain carries TRBV10-2 and TRBJ2-4; D may be TRBD2 (6 bases). The germline CDR1 and CDR2 sequences are WSHSY and SAAADI. Trimming shortened V by 6 bases and J by 5 bases, and 20 bases separated the two germline ends. This CDR3 is built from 16 residues. The CDR3, as DNA: TGCGCCAGCAGCTCCGGGCCGACTAGATACCAAAACATTCAGTACTTC. Its protein product is CASSSGPTRYQNIQYF.

The rearrangement joins TRBV19 to TRBJ2-3, with D perhaps matching TRBD1 (5 bases). Trimming removed 3 bases from V and 2 bases from J, with 9 bases in between. The germline V gene encodes CDR1 LNHDA and CDR2 SQIVND (reference sequence). This CDR3 has 14 residues. The CDR3 bases are TGTGCCAGTAGTATTAACGGACACACAGATACGCAGTATTTT. Encoded protein: CASSINGHTDTQYF.

Here the CDR3 reads CASSMQGYEQFF. The CDR3 DNA reads TGCGCCAGCAGCATGCAGGGCTATGAGCAGTTCTTC. The rearrangement links TRBV5-1 to TRBJ2-1; weak D call: TRBD1 (5 bases). The CDR3 is 12 amino acids. Trimming cost V 4 bases and J 8 bases, with 10 bases left between them. Germline CDR1 and CDR2: SGHRS and YFSETQ.

This clone was recorded only once. This chain links TRBV28 with TRBJ2-7; 11 nucleotides agree with TRBD2. The germline gives CDR1 MDHEN, CDR2 SYDVKM. The V gene end was trimmed by 5 bases and the J gene end by 2 bases; junction bases not matched to a gene: 5. The length of the CDR3 is 15 residues. The CDR3 is CASSGGTSGAYEQYF. The CDR3 nucleotides read TGTGCCAGCAGTGGAGGGACTAGCGGCGCCTACGAGCAGTACTTC.

V gene TRBV28 combines with J gene TRBJ2-1; a weak D match, TRBD2 (6 bases). The CDR3 spans 14 residues. The V end lost 3 bases, the J end lost 7 bases, and 13 bases lay between the germline ends. The V gene's germline CDR1 is MDHEN and CDR2 SYDVKM. The DNA of the CDR3 is TGTGCCAGCAGTTTCCGGCGGGAATGGAATGAGCAGTTCTTC. Translation: CASSFRREWNEQFF.